This record looks at one T cell receptor (beta chain) sequence and its context. In germline, CDR1 is SGHNT, CDR2 YYREEE (reference sequence). The germline V and J ends were trimmed by 6 bases and 2 bases, with 10 bases remaining between them. The CDR3 contains 13 residues. The repertoire was sequenced with immunoSEQ multiplex PCR; TCRdb's copy has only in-frame clones and lacks some. The sample shows 98,000 or so clones, over 90% of them seen only once. This specimen belongs to a study of T cell responses to AZD1222 COVID-19 vaccine. The receptor comes from an adult in good health. V and J are TRBV5-4 and TRBJ2-3; D remains ambiguous. The material sequenced was peripheral blood, taken on day 0 of AZD1222 vaccination. The CDR3 DNA sequence: TGTGCCAGCAACATGGAACTCACAGATACGCAGTATTTT. Translated: CASNMELTDTQYF.